The 26 T cell receptor beta chains reported below all come from one sample, sequenced in a study of blood T cells in healthy people across ages. Using a J-beta primer mix together with a sample-barcoded 5' primer, a second PCR was run for roughly 7 to 12 cycles. From the 5' RACE reads, TCRdb called clonotypes with MiXCR, one entry per CDR3 protein. In the table there are approximately 780,000 distinct CDR3 sequences, more than 25% of which are singletons. These sequences were also reported in another study, on T cells of mothers and their children.

The sample comprised blood. Receptor source: a boy aged 5-17 years in good health.

Points on this clonotype: This may arise from a read error, as a much more abundant clone is one base away. The chain joins TRBV12-3 or TRBV12-4 to TRBJ1-1; no firm D call. CDR3 length: 11 residues. Trimming left V 7 bases short and J 2 bases short, with 5 bases between. The CDR3 coding sequence is TGTGCCAGCAAACTAAACACTGAAGCTTTCTTT. Amino acids: CASKLNTEAFF.

J is TRBJ2-7 and V is TRBV5-5; the D gene is possibly TRBD1 (6 bases). Germline-derived CDR1 and CDR2 are SGHKS and YYEKEE (reference sequence). V lost 0 bases and J lost 6, with 13 bases in between. The CDR3 runs 14 residues. In DNA form, the CDR3 reads TGTGCCAGCAGCTTGGCGCTGGGGGCGGGCGAGCAGTACTTC. Its protein is CASSLALGAGEQYF.

J is TRBJ2-6 and V is TRBV12-3 or TRBV12-4; TRBD1 or TRBD2 may be the D gene (5 bases each). V lost 4 bases and J lost 0, with 16 bases in between. The CDR3 covers 18 residues. CDR3: CASSSLGGETSGANVLTF. In nucleotides, the CDR3 is TGTGCCAGCAGTTCCCTTGGGGGAGAGACCTCTGGGGCCAACGTCCTGACTTTC.

The V call is TRBV28, the J call TRBJ2-3; D possibly corresponds to TRBD2 (6 bases). Trimming left V 6 bases short and J 1 base short, with 14 bases between. This CDR3 contains 15 residues. Germline V CDR1 and CDR2: MDHEN, SYDVKM. The CDR3 region is CASSNGGAGTDTQYF. As DNA, the CDR3 is TGTGCCAGCAGCAACGGAGGGGCAGGCACAGATACGCAGTATTTT.

The sample holds many counts of this clonotype. V gene TRBV7-9 combines with J gene TRBJ1-3; D possibly corresponds to TRBD1 (6 bases). Germline V CDR1 and CDR2: SEHNR, FQNEAQ (reference sequence). The CDR3 is made up of 15 amino acids. The V end lost 5 bases, the J end lost 2 bases, and 13 bases lay between the germline ends. The CDR3 coding sequence is TGTGCCAGCAGCCAACGAGGGGGGGCTGGAAACACCATATATTTT. Translating it yields CASSQRGGAGNTIYF.

The chain carries TRBV28 and TRBJ2-3; 7 bases match TRBD1. The germline V gene encodes CDR1 MDHEN and CDR2 SYDVKM. J lost 2 bases, V lost 5 bases, and 7 bases had no gene match. This CDR3 is 15 amino acids long. CDR3 sequence (DNA): TGTGCCAGCAGTACCTCCGACAGGGACACAGATACGCAGTATTTT. Translating gives CASSTSDRDTDTQYF. The entire variable domain, with the rest obtained from reference TRBV28 and TRBJ2-3, is as follows: DVKVTQSSRYLVKRTGEKVFLECVQDMDHENMFWYRQDPGLGLRLIYFSYDVKMKEKGDIPEGYSVSREKKERFSLILESASTNQTSMYLCASSTSDRDTDTQYFGPGTRLTVL.

This clonotype showed up just a few times. The chain carries TRBV5-1 and TRBJ1-6; 9 positions agree with TRBD1. CDR3 length equals 15 residues. Germline-derived CDR1 and CDR2 are SGHRS and YFSETQ. J lost 10 bases, V lost 4 bases, and 9 bases had no gene match. In DNA form, the CDR3 reads TGCGCCAGCAGCACCGGGACAGGGTTTGAATCACCCCTCCACTTT. It specifies CASSTGTGFESPLHF. Filled out from reference TRBV5-1 and TRBJ1-6, the complete variable domain reads KAGVTQTPRYLIKTRGQQVTLSCSPISGHRSVSWYQQTPGQGLQFLFEYFSETQRNKGNFPGRFSGRQFSNSRSEMNVSTLELGDSALYLCASSTGTGFESPLHFGNGTRLTVT.

This clonotype has just a few counts. V usage is TRBV9 and J usage is TRBJ2-2, with D tentatively TRBD2 (6 bases). Between the trimmed V and J ends, which lost 3 bases and 4 bases, there was a span of 16 bases. The CDR3 has 16 residues. The germline gives CDR1 SGDLS, CDR2 YYNGEE. This chain's CDR3 is CASSAFLGGSTGELFF. The DNA for the CDR3 is TGTGCCAGCAGCGCTTTTCTGGGGGGAAGCACCGGGGAGCTGTTTTTT.

In this sample, this clonotype turned up a few times. The chain links TRBV6-5 to TRBJ1-2; D not resolved. Germline values: CDR1 MNHEY, CDR2 SVGAGI. Trimming stripped 5 bases from V and 6 bases from J, with 22 bases between. This CDR3 has 16 residues. The CDR3 nucleotides are TGTGCCAGCAGTCACGGACGGCCCGCCCTTATTGATGGCTACACCTTC. Its translation is CASSHGRPALIDGYTF.

This chain links TRBV27 with TRBJ1-6, with 8 positions matching TRBD1. This CDR3 is built from 14 residues. The germline V gene has CDR1 MNHEY and CDR2 SMNVEV (reference sequence). Unmatched junction bases numbered 4, after V lost 7 bases and J lost 5 bases. CDR3 residues: CASNRDRNNSPLHF. In DNA form, the CDR3 reads TGTGCCAGCAATCGGGACAGGAATAATTCACCCCTCCACTTT.

The J gene is TRBJ1-2, the V gene TRBV6-5; a possible D gene is TRBD1 (6 bases). The CDR3 spans 15 residues. Trimming took 6 bases from V and 4 from J, leaving 18 bases between them. In germline, CDR1 is MNHEY, CDR2 SVGAGI. CDR3 loop: CASSQAGTTIYGYTF. CDR3 coding DNA: TGTGCCAGCAGCCAGGCCGGGACAACCATCTATGGCTACACCTTC.

This rearrangement joins TRBV2 to TRBJ2-2; D gene ambiguous. Germline V gene data show CDR1 as SNHLY and CDR2 as FYNNEI. Trimming removed 3 bases from V and 5 bases from J, with 13 bases in between. The CDR3 consists of 15 residues. The CDR3 sequence is CASSELTAVTGELFF. The CDR3 DNA reads TGTGCCAGCAGTGAGCTTACTGCCGTTACCGGGGAGCTGTTTTTT.

This clonotype occurred a few times. The chain joins TRBV7-3 to TRBJ2-3; 9 bases align to TRBD2. The V gene's germline CDR1 is SGHTA and CDR2 FQGTGA. V shed 5 bases and J 0 bases; nucleotides not matched to a gene: 9. The CDR3 is made up of 17 amino acids. The CDR3 region is CASSLQASGTSTDTQYF. The DNA of the CDR3 is TGTGCCAGCAGCCTCCAAGCTAGCGGGACTAGCACAGATACGCAGTATTTT.

The table lists this clonotype with a few counts. V and J are TRBV9 and TRBJ2-3; D is unclear. Looked up from germline, CDR1 is SGDLS and CDR2 is YYNGEE. CDR3 length equals 12 residues. V lost 0 bases and J lost 6, with 5 bases in between. The DNA for the CDR3 is TGTGCCAGCAGCGTAGGGAAGGATACGCAGTATTTT. Protein product: CASSVGKDTQYF.

The CDR3 here is CSAQIMETQYF. For the CDR3, the DNA is TGCAGTGCCCAAATCATGGAGACCCAGTACTTC. The gene calls are TRBV20-1 and TRBJ2-5, with unresolved D. The germline V gene encodes CDR1 DFQATT and CDR2 SNEGSKA (reference sequence). The CDR3 is made up of 11 amino acids. The V and J ends lost 6 bases and 5 bases respectively, with 10 bases between them.

This chain joins TRBV7-2 and TRBJ1-2; the D is unclear. Between the trimmed V and J ends, which lost 4 bases and 6 bases, there was a span of 12 bases. This CDR3 region has 13 residues. Per germline, CDR1 SGHTA and CDR2 FQGNSA. CDR3 DNA sequence: TGTGCCAGCAGCTCTCCCGGAGGACATGGCTACACCTTC. Amino acids: CASSSPGGHGYTF.

This chain joins TRBV6-4 and TRBJ2-1; the match to TRBD2 covers 8 bases. CDR1 is MRHNA, CDR2 SNTAGT, per germline. This CDR3 contains 15 residues. Losses at the gene ends were 2 bases for V and 8 bases for J; bases not matched to a gene: 8. CDR3 nucleotide sequence: TGTGCCAGCAGTGACGGTGGACTAGCAGCTCATGAGCAGTTCTTC. Translating gives CASSDGGLAAHEQFF.

This clonotype was counted a few times. The rearrangement joins TRBV5-1 to TRBJ2-5; tentatively, D is TRBD1 or TRBD2 (5 bases each). Germline values: CDR1 SGHRS, CDR2 YFSETQ. Trimming shortened V by 2 bases and J by 1 base, and 9 bases separated the two germline ends. The CDR3 is 14 residues long. CDR3 DNA sequence: TGCGCCAGCAGCTTCGGGGCCTTCCAAGAGACCCAGTACTTC. It specifies CASSFGAFQETQYF.

The V call is TRBV5-1, the J call TRBJ1-1; D is unclear. The V end lost 0 bases, the J end lost 8 bases, and 17 bases lay between the germline ends. CDR1 and CDR2 (germline): SGHRS, YFSETQ. CDR3 size: 15 residues. CDR3 nucleotides: TGCGCCAGCAGCTTGGTACAGATTTCCTCCGAGGAAGCTTTCTTT. This sequence encodes CASSLVQISSEEAFF.

Only one count was recorded for this clonotype. The V gene is TRBV11-2, the J gene TRBJ1-3; no clear D. The germline V gene has CDR1 SGHAT and CDR2 FQNNGV. CDR3 size: 17 residues. V was pared by 0 bases and J by 0 bases, with 12 bases between. The CDR3 nucleotides are TGTGCCAGCAGCTTAGATCAGCGGTCGTACTCTGGAAACACCATATATTTT. Protein: CASSLDQRSYSGNTIYF.

The chain has TRBV4-1 and TRBJ2-1; no clear D gene. V was trimmed by 4 bases and J by 0 bases, leaving 13 bases between them. CDR3 size: 16 residues. Germline lookup yields CDR1 MGHRA and CDR2 YSYEKL. This CDR3 is CASSPERTASYNEQFF. The CDR3 DNA sequence: TGCGCCAGCAGCCCTGAACGGACCGCCTCCTACAATGAGCAGTTCTTC.

This clonotype was observed a few times. The J gene is TRBJ2-3, the V gene TRBV6-5; possibly TRBD1 for D (5 bases). V was pared by 5 bases and J by 6 bases, with 18 bases between. This CDR3 contains 15 residues. Germline V gene data show CDR1 as MNHEY and CDR2 as SVGAGI. The CDR3 DNA reads as TGTGCCAGCAGTCAAGGCTCCTTTGCAGGGGATACGCAGTATTTT. This codes for CASSQGSFAGDTQYF.

V and J are TRBV7-2 and TRBJ2-3; D might be TRBD1 (6 bases). CDR3 length equals 13 residues. Per the germline V gene, CDR1 is SGHTA and CDR2 is FQGNSA. Between the trimmed V and J ends, which lost 5 bases and 3 bases, there was a span of 9 bases. The CDR3 sequence: CASSKTGTDTQYF. The CDR3 nucleotides are TGTGCCAGCAGCAAAACAGGGACAGATACGCAGTATTTT.

The gene calls are TRBV4-1 and TRBJ2-1, with TRBD2 matching 16 bases. J lost 7 bases, V lost 4 bases, and 13 bases had no gene match. From germline, CDR1 is MGHRA and CDR2 YSYEKL. This CDR3 comprises 19 residues. The CDR3, as DNA: TGCGCCAGCAGCCCAGGTGGGACTAGCGGGGGGGCCACGCGAAATGAGCAGTTCTTC. Amino acids: CASSPGGTSGGATRNEQFF.

This clonotype was detected once. This sequence joins TRBV5-1 and TRBJ2-1; TRBD2 matches at 10 bases. The CDR3 has 16 residues. Trimming at V came to 4 bases and at J to 0 bases, leaving 4 bases not matched to a gene. The germline CDR1 and CDR2 sequences are SGHRS and YFSETQ. The chain's CDR3 is CASSATSGTSYNEQFF. Here the CDR3 DNA reads TGCGCCAGCAGCGCAACTAGCGGGACCTCCTACAATGAGCAGTTCTTC. The full variable domain, in which reference TRBV5-1 and TRBJ2-1 provide the parts outside the CDR3, is KAGVTQTPRYLIKTRGQQVTLSCSPISGHRSVSWYQQTPGQGLQFLFEYFSETQRNKGNFPGRFSGRQFSNSRSEMNVSTLELGDSALYLCASSATSGTSYNEQFFGPGTRLTVL.

The chain carries TRBV28 and TRBJ2-5, with a possible D match to TRBD1 (7 bases). Trimming removed 6 bases at V and 11 bases at J, with 16 bases between. This CDR3 contains 12 residues. The germline CDR1 and CDR2 sequences are MDHEN and SYDVKM. The chain's CDR3 is CASRQGRSEQYF. CDR3 bases: TGTGCCAGCAGACAGGGGAGGAGTGAGCAGTACTTC.